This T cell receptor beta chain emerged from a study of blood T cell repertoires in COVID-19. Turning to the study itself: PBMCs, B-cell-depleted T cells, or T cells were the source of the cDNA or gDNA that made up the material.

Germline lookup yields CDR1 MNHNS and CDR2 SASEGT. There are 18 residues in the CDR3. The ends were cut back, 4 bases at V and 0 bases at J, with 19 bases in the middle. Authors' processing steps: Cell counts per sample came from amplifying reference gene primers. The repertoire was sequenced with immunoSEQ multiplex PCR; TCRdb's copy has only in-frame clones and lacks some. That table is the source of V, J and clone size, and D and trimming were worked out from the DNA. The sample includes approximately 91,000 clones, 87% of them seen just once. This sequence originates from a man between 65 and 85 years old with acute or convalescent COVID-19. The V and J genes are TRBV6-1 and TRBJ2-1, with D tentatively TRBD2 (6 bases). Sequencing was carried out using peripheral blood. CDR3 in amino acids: CASSAHAPGRSSYNEQFF. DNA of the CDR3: TGTGCCAGCAGTGCGCATGCACCGGGGAGGAGCTCCTACAATGAGCAGTTCTTC.